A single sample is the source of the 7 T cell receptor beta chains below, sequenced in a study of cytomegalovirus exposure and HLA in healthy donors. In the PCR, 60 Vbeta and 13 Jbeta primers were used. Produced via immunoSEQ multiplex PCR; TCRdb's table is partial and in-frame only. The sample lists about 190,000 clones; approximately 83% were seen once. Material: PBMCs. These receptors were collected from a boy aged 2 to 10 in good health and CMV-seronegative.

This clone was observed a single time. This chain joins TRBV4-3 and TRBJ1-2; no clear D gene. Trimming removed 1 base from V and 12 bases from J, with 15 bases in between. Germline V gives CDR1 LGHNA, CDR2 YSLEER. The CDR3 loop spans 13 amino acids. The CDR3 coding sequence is TGCGCCAGCAGCCAAGTAAGCAGGTGGTTCGACACCTTC. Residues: CASSQVSRWFDTF.

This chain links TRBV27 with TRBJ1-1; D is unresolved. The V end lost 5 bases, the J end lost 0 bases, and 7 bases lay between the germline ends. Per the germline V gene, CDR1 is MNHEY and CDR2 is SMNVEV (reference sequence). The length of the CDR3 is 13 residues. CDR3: CASSPTVNTEAFF. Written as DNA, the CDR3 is TGTGCCAGCAGTCCTACAGTGAACACTGAAGCTTTCTTT.

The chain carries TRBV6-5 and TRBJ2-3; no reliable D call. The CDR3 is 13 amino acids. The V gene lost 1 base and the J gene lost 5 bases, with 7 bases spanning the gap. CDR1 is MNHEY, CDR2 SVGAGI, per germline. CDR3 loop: CASSYYSGDTQYF. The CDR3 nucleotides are TGTGCCAGCAGTTACTACTCCGGAGATACGCAGTATTTT.

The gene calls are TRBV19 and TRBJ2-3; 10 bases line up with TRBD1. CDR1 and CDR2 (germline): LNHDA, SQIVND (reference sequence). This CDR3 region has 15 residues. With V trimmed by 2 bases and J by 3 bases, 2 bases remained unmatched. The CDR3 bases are TGTGCCAGTAGTATAAGGACAGGGGGAACAGATACGCAGTATTTT. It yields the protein CASSIRTGGTDTQYF.

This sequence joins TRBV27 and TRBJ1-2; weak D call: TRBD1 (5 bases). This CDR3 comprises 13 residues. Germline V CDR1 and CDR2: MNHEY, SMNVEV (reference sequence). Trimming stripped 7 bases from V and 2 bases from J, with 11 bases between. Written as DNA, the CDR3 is TGTGCCAGCAAGGCCGGGGGGAACTATGGCTACACCTTC. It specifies CASKAGGNYGYTF.

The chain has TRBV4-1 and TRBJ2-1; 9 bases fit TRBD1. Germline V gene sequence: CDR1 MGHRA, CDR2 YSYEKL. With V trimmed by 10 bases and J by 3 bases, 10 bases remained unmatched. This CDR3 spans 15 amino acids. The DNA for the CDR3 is TGCGCCACTCGTGACGGGACAGGGTACTACAATGAGCAGTTCTTC. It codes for CATRDGTGYYNEQFF.

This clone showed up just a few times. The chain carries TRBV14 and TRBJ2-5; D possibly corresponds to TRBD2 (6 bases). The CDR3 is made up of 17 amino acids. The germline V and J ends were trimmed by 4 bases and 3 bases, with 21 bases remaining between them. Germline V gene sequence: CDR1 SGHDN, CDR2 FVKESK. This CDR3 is CASSLIGGVVGEETQYF. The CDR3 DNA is TGTGCCAGCAGCCTAATAGGCGGGGTCGTAGGAGAAGAGACCCAGTACTTC.